These 30 T cell receptor beta chains were sequenced from one sample in a study of vaccination effects on CD4 cells after COVID-19 (dated by TCRdb to between 2021 and 2022). Library prep was done by the immunoSEQ multiplex PCR assay. Held by TCRdb, this immuneACCESS table contains in-frame sequences only and omits some clones. Under half of the omission traces to an unresolved V gene where checked; the cause of the rest is unknown. The sample records 35,000 to 40,000 clones, roughly 66% of which are singletons. The ten most abundant clones make up more than 13% of the sample. The ViraFEST assay stimulated PBMC with viral peptide pools and then used TCR sequencing to identify antigen-specific CD4+ T cell clonotypes by expansion. After around 11 days of culture, CD4+ T cells were isolated with the EasySep CD4+ T cell isolation kit. Negative nucleocapsid antibody results before and after vaccination confirmed that the healthy vaccine recipients had no prior SARS-CoV-2 infection.

Antigens for these TCRs are unknown. This specimen was CD4+ T cells from PBMCs cultured with HCoV-OC43 spike peptides, taken before COVID-19 vaccination. In the paper's terms, the cell subset or site label means: HCoV-OC43 spike overlapping peptide pool stimulation. These TCRs come from a human donor who received a COVID-19 vaccine.

This chain joins TRBV5-1 and TRBJ2-7, with D tentatively TRBD1 (5 bases). CDR1 and CDR2 from the germline V gene are SGHRS and YFSETQ. The CDR3 is made up of 17 amino acids. V was clipped by 0 bases and J by 6 bases, with 22 bases between them. This CDR3 reads CASSLDLDTRGSGEQYF. Written as DNA, the CDR3 is TGCGCCAGCAGCTTGGATTTGGACACCCGAGGAAGTGGCGAGCAGTACTTC.

The rearrangement joins TRBV5-5 to TRBJ1-5, with D unclear. Germline V lookup: CDR1 SGHKS, CDR2 YYEKEE (reference sequence). The germline V and J ends were trimmed by 0 bases and 0 bases, with 10 bases remaining between them. The CDR3 contains 16 residues. The CDR3 bases are TGTGCCAGCAGCTTGGCAGGTACCCTTAGCAATCAGCCCCAGCATTTT. This translates into CASSLAGTLSNQPQHF. Variable domain in full (rest from reference TRBV5-5 and TRBJ1-5): DAGVTQSPTHLIKTRGQQVTLRCSPISGHKSVSWYQQVLGQGPQFIFQYYEKEERGRGNFPDRFSARQFPNYSSELNVNALLLGDSALYLCASSLAGTLSNQPQHFGDGTRLSIL.

This chain uses TRBV10-1 with TRBJ2-5; a possible D gene is TRBD1 (6 bases). Germline lookup yields CDR1 WNHNN and CDR2 SYGVQD (reference sequence). The CDR3 consists of 14 residues. The V and J ends lost 3 bases and 4 bases respectively, with 12 bases between them. Written as DNA, the CDR3 is TGCGCCAGCAGTGAATTGGGGGCGGGAGAGACCCAGTACTTC. Amino acids: CASSELGAGETQYF.

This clone was recorded a few times. V usage is TRBV7-9 and J usage is TRBJ1-1; 7 nucleotides agree with TRBD1. Trimming at V came to 6 bases and at J to 1 base, leaving 8 bases not matched to a gene. CDR1 is SEHNR and CDR2 is FQNEAQ in the germline V gene (reference sequence). The CDR3 loop spans 15 amino acids. CDR3 protein: CASRRQGLQNTEAFF. CDR3 bases: TGTGCCAGCAGACGACAGGGCTTACAGAACACTGAAGCTTTCTTT.

This clone has a handful of counts. This chain connects TRBV7-7 to TRBJ2-1, with D unclear. CDR3 size: 16 residues. Germline-derived CDR1 and CDR2 are SSHAT and FNYEAQ (reference sequence). V lost 1 base and J 0 bases, leaving 10 bases between the germline ends. The CDR3 bases are TGTGCCAGCAGCTTAGGTAGGACGGTCTCCTACAATGAGCAGTTCTTC. Its translation is CASSLGRTVSYNEQFF.

The genes are TRBV28 and TRBJ2-7; D might be TRBD2 (5 bases). CDR1 is MDHEN and CDR2 is SYDVKM in the germline V gene. This CDR3 has 12 amino acids. V lost 4 bases to trimming and J lost 10 bases, with 14 bases between them. The CDR3 nucleotides are TGTGCCAGCAGTTCGTCTAGCTGGAATCAGTACTTC. Translation gives CASSSSSWNQYF.

In nucleotides, the CDR3 is TGTGCCAGCAGTCAGCAGAGGGGGATGAATGCTTTCTTT. This translates into CASSQQRGMNAFF. This chain links TRBV12-3 or TRBV12-4 with TRBJ1-1; tentatively, D is TRBD1 (6 bases). The V end lost 5 bases, the J end lost 11 bases, and 18 bases lay between the germline ends. The CDR3 loop spans 13 amino acids.

This chain connects TRBV15 to TRBJ2-6; 9 bases are shared with TRBD1. The CDR3 covers 18 residues. CDR1 and CDR2 from the germline V gene are LNHNV and YYDKDF (reference sequence). The trim removed 0 bases at V and 3 bases at J, leaving 6 bases unmatched. The CDR3 bases are TGTGCCACCAGCAGAGATCTGAGGACAGGGGTTGGGGCCAACGTCCTGACTTTC. Its translation is CATSRDLRTGVGANVLTF. Together with reference TRBV15 and TRBJ2-6, the CDR3 gives the full variable domain: DAMVIQNPRYQVTQFGKPVTLSCSQTLNHNVMYWYQQKSSQAPKLLFHYYDKDFNNEADTPDNFQSRRPNTSFCFLDIRSPGLGDTAMYLCATSRDLRTGVGANVLTFGAGSRLTVL.

The chain is built from TRBV19 and TRBJ1-5; 9 bases match TRBD1. The V segment lost 2 bases and the J segment 1 base; nucleotides outside the gene matches: 15. Germline CDR1 LNHDA, CDR2 SQIVND (reference sequence). This CDR3 contains 20 residues. The CDR3 sequence is CASSIRVGNRGLLSNQPQHF. As DNA, the CDR3 is TGTGCCAGTAGTATAAGAGTCGGAAACAGGGGGCTTTTGAGCAATCAGCCCCAGCATTTT.

V is TRBV19 and J is TRBJ2-5; TRBD1 might be the D (5 bases). The CDR3 is 15 amino acids. V lost 1 base and J lost 2, with 11 bases in between. Germline CDR1 reads LNHDA; CDR2 reads SQIVND (reference sequence). This CDR3 is CASSIGGSEQETQYF. DNA of the CDR3: TGTGCCAGTAGTATAGGGGGCAGCGAACAAGAGACCCAGTACTTC.

This chain links TRBV21-1 with TRBJ2-5; the table's TRBD2 call for D was not verified on the DNA. TRBV21-1 is given as a pseudogene. CDR3 length: 13 amino acids. The CDR3 DNA reads as TGTGCCAGCAATGATATAGCGGGTGAGACCCAGTACTTC. This gives the protein CASNDIAGETQYF.

The chain couples TRBV5-8 to TRBJ2-4; TRBD1 aligns across 7 bases. V lost 5 bases to trimming and J lost 8 bases; unmatched junction nucleotides: 16. The CDR3 runs to 16 residues. Germline-derived CDR1 and CDR2 are SGHTS and YDEGEE. CDR3: CASRISGQRNVDIQYF. The CDR3 DNA follows: TGTGCCAGCAGGATTTCGGGACAGAGGAACGTAGACATTCAGTACTTC.

The gene calls are TRBV14 and TRBJ2-1; D uncertain. Looked up from germline, CDR1 is SGHDN and CDR2 is FVKESK. The CDR3 sequence is 13 residues long. Trimming left V 0 bases short and J 5 bases short, with 5 bases between. The CDR3 sequence is CASSQEIHNEQFF. DNA for the CDR3: TGTGCCAGCAGCCAAGAGATTCACAATGAGCAGTTCTTC.

This sequence joins TRBV5-4 and TRBJ2-2; D is possibly TRBD1 (6 bases). V lost 7 bases and J 1 base, leaving 11 bases between the germline ends. This CDR3 comprises 14 residues. Germline lookup yields CDR1 SGHNT and CDR2 YYREEE (reference sequence). CDR3 in amino acids: CASSWDMNTGELFF. The CDR3 DNA reads as TGTGCCAGCTCCTGGGACATGAACACCGGGGAGCTGTTTTTT.

The rearrangement links TRBV6-5 to TRBJ1-1; TRBD1 matches 11 bases. Germline-derived CDR1 and CDR2 are MNHEY and SVGAGI. The V and J ends lost 7 bases and 3 bases, in that order; junction bases with no gene match: 4. CDR3 size: 14 residues. The CDR3 region is CASTRTGGDTEAFF. In DNA, the CDR3 is TGTGCCAGCACGAGGACAGGGGGCGACACTGAAGCTTTCTTT.

The chain couples TRBV7-2 to TRBJ2-1; 8 nucleotides agree with TRBD2. Trimming removed 2 bases from V and 9 bases from J; junction bases left unmatched: 15. The germline V gene has CDR1 SGHTA and CDR2 FQGNSA. The CDR3 loop spans 17 amino acids. CDR3: CASSLQTGTSRISEQFF. DNA of the CDR3: TGTGCCAGCAGCTTACAAACCGGGACTAGTCGTATTAGTGAGCAGTTCTTC. Full variable domain (missing parts from reference TRBV7-2 and TRBJ2-1): GAGVSQSPSNKVTEKGKDVELRCDPISGHTALYWYRQSLGQGLEFLIYFQGNSAPDKSGLPSDRFSAERTGGSVSTLTIQRTQQEDSAVYLCASSLQTGTSRISEQFFGPGTRLTVL.

The chain joins TRBV27 to TRBJ2-1; D tentatively reads TRBD1 or TRBD2 (5 bases each). There are 14 residues in the CDR3. Germline V gene sequence: CDR1 MNHEY, CDR2 SMNVEV (reference sequence). Trimming shortened V by 5 bases and J by 8 bases, and 16 bases separated the two germline ends. CDR3 amino acids: CASSPREGPYEQFF. The CDR3 region has the DNA TGTGCCAGCAGTCCCAGAGAGGGGCCCTATGAGCAGTTCTTC.

The chain employs TRBV6-1 and TRBJ1-5, with TRBD1 matching over 9 bases. The CDR3 is 14 residues long. After removal of 3 bases from V and 6 bases from J, the junction contained 3 bases not matched to a gene. Germline-derived CDR1 and CDR2 are MNHNS and SASEGT. CDR3 residues: CASSEGTGSQPQHF. CDR3 in DNA: TGTGCCAGCAGTGAGGGGACAGGGAGTCAGCCCCAGCATTTT.

The table lists this clone with a few counts. The chain has TRBV30 and TRBJ2-5, with a possible D match to TRBD1 (5 bases). The CDR3 is 13 residues long. Trimming removed 3 bases from V and 1 base from J, with 9 bases in between. The germline CDR1 and CDR2 sequences are GTSNPN and SVGIG (reference sequence). The CDR3 DNA is TGTGCCTGGAGAGCAGGGCCCCAAGAGACCCAGTACTTC. Its translation is CAWRAGPQETQYF.

This chain links TRBV25-1 with TRBJ2-5; TRBD2 matches at 7 bases. Germline loops: CDR1 MGHDK, CDR2 SYGVNS. The V gene end was trimmed by 4 bases and the J gene end by 2 bases; junction bases not matched to a gene: 4. This CDR3 region has 14 residues. The CDR3 bases are TGTGCCAGCAGTGGAGCGGGGTCGCAAGAGACCCAGTACTTC. Translation: CASSGAGSQETQYF.

This clone appeared a few times. CDR3 bases: TGTGCCAGCAGTGACCAAACAGGGATAGGCTCACCCCTCCACTTT. Protein: CASSDQTGIGSPLHF. The rearrangement joins TRBV6-1 to TRBJ1-6; TRBD1 is a possible D gene (6 bases). Germline-derived CDR1 and CDR2 are MNHNS and SASEGT. The CDR3 has 15 amino acids. V lost 3 bases to trimming and J lost 10 bases, with 16 bases between them.

The genes are TRBV18 and TRBJ2-5; the match to TRBD1 covers 10 bases. V was pared by 6 bases and J by 4 bases, with 8 bases of the junction left unmatched. Germline values: CDR1 KGHSH, CDR2 LQKENI. CDR3 length: 15 residues. CDR3 protein: CASSLRQGAGETQYF. CDR3 DNA: TGTGCCAGCTCGCTTCGACAGGGGGCAGGAGAGACCCAGTACTTC.

The chain carries TRBV27 and TRBJ2-3; D gene unclear. This CDR3 is 15 amino acids long. The V end was cut by 2 bases, the J end by 1 base, with 10 bases between. Germline loops: CDR1 MNHEY, CDR2 SMNVEV (reference sequence). Here the CDR3 reads CASSLGQMGTDTQYF. In DNA form, the CDR3 reads TGTGCCAGCAGTTTAGGGCAGATGGGCACAGATACGCAGTATTTT.

J is TRBJ2-1 and V is TRBV10-1; 8 nucleotides agree with TRBD2. The germline V gene encodes CDR1 WNHNN and CDR2 SYGVQD (reference sequence). This CDR3 is 15 amino acids long. With 6 bases clipped from V and 5 bases from J, the junction kept 9 bases outside the gene matches. The CDR3 loop reads CASSDGSGSDNEQFF. In nucleotides, the CDR3 is TGCGCCAGCAGCGACGGGAGCGGGAGCGACAATGAGCAGTTCTTC.

This chain uses TRBV4-1 with TRBJ1-3; D is ambiguous. The CDR3 covers 16 residues. Germline V gene lookup returns CDR1 MGHRA and CDR2 YSYEKL. V was trimmed by 0 bases and J by 4 bases, leaving 13 bases between them. CDR3 in DNA: TGCGCCAGCAGCCAAGATCTGGGGTGGTACGGAAACACCATATATTTT. Its translation is CASSQDLGWYGNTIYF.

The V call is TRBV6-6, the J call TRBJ2-5; 9 positions match TRBD1. Germline V gene lookup returns CDR1 MNHNY and CDR2 SVGAGI (reference sequence). V trimming: 4 bases; J trimming: 6 bases; junction bases outside the gene matches: 3. The CDR3 contains 13 residues. The CDR3 reads CASSLGTGQTQYF. The CDR3 DNA follows: TGTGCCAGCAGTTTGGGGACAGGGCAGACCCAGTACTTC.

CDR3 coding DNA: TGTGCCAGCAGCCCCAGCGGGACTACAGATACGCAGTATTTT. This translates into CASSPSGTTDTQYF. This chain connects TRBV3-1 (or the pseudogene TRBV3-2) to TRBJ2-3; 7 nucleotides align to TRBD2. The CDR3 is 14 amino acids. The J segment lost 3 bases and the V segment lost 4 bases, leaving 4 bases of the junction unmatched. In germline, CDR1 is LGHDT, CDR2 YNNKEL (reference sequence).

The rearrangement uses TRBV7-8 and TRBJ1-2; possible D gene TRBD1, 5 bases. Germline loops: CDR1 SGHVS, CDR2 FQNEAQ. The CDR3 totals 12 residues. Trimming removed 4 bases at V and 8 bases at J, with 11 bases between. The CDR3 DNA reads TGTGCCAGCAGCTGGGACGAAGCGGGCTACACCTTC. It yields the protein CASSWDEAGYTF.

The J gene is TRBJ2-1, the V gene TRBV11-2, with D hard to call. The CDR3 contains 13 residues. V lost 1 base and J lost 7, with 8 bases in between. In germline, CDR1 is SGHAT, CDR2 FQNNGV. The CDR3 sequence: CASSLGALNEQFF. The CDR3 bases are TGTGCCAGCAGCTTAGGAGCCTTGAATGAGCAGTTCTTC.

The chain joins TRBV7-9 to TRBJ1-3; TRBD1 matches 7 bases. Per the germline V gene, CDR1 is SEHNR and CDR2 is FQNEAQ (reference sequence). The CDR3 has 17 residues. The V segment lost 5 bases and the J segment 0 bases; nucleotides outside the gene matches: 10. CDR3 sequence: CASSHLVQGVSGNTIYF. DNA of the CDR3: TGTGCCAGCAGCCACTTAGTCCAGGGGGTCTCTGGAAACACCATATATTTT.